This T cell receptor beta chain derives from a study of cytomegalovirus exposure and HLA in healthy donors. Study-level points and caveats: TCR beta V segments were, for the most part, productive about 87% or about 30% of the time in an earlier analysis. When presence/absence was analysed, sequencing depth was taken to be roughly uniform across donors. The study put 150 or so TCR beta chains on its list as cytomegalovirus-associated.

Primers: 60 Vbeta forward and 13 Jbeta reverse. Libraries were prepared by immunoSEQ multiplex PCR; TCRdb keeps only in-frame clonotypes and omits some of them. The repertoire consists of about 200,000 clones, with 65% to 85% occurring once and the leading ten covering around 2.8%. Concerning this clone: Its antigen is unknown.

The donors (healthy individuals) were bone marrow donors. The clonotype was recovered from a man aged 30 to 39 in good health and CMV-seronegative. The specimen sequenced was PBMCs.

As DNA, the CDR3 is TGTGCCAGCAGCCCCAACAGGGGTCGGGACAATGAGCAGTTCTTC. It is translated as CASSPNRGRDNEQFF. The rearrangement links TRBV7-9 to TRBJ2-1, with 7 bases identical to TRBD1. There are 15 residues in the CDR3. Per germline, CDR1 SEHNR and CDR2 FQNEAQ (reference sequence). V gave up 5 bases and J gave up 5 bases; unmatched junction bases: 9.